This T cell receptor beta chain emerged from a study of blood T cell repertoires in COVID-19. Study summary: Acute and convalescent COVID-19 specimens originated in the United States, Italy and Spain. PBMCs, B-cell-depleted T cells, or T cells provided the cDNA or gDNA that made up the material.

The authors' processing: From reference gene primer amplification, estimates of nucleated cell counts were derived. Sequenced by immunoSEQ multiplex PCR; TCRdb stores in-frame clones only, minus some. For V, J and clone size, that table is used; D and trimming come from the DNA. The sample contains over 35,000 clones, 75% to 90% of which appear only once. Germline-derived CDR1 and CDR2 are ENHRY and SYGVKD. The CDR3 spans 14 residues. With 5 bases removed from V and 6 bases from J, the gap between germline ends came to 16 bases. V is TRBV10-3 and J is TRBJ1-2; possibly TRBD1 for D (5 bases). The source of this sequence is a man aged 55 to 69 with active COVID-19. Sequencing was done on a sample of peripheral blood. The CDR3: CAISSNRGLDGYTF. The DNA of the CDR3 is TGTGCCATCAGTTCAAATAGGGGCTTAGATGGCTACACCTTC.